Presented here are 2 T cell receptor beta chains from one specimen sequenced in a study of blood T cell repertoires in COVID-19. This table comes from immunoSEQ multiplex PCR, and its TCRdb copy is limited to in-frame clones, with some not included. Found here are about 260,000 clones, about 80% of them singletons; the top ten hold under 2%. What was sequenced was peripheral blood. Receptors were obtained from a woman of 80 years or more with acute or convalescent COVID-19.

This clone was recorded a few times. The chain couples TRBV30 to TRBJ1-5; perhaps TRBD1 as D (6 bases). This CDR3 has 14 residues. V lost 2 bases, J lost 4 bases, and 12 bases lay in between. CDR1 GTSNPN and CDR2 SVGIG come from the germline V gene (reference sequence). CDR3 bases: TGTGCCTGGAGTCTAGGGACACTTAATCAGCCCCAGCATTTT. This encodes CAWSLGTLNQPQHF.

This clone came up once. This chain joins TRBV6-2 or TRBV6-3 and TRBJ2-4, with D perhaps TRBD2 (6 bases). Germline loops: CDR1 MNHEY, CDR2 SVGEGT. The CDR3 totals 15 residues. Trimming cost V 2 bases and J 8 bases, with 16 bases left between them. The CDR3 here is CASSYLGGGRDIQYF. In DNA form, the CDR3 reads TGTGCCAGCAGTTACCTCGGGGGAGGTAGGGACATTCAGTACTTC.